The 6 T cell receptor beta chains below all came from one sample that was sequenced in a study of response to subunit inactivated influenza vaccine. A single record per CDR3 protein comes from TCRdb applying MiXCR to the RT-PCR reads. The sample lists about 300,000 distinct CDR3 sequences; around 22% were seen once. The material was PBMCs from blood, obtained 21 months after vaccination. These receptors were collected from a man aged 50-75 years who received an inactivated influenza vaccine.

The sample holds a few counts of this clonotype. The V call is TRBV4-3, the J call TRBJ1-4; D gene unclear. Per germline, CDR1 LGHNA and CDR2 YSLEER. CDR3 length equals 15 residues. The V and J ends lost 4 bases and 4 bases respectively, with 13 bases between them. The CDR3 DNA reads TGCGCCAGCAGCCCCGACGTGCGGGGTAATGAAAAACTGTTTTTT. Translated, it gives CASSPDVRGNEKLFF.

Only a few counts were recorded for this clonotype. CDR3 sequence reads: CASARDRQNSPLHF. DNA for the CDR3: TGTGCCAGCGCCCGGGACCGGCAGAATTCACCCCTCCACTTT. This sequence joins TRBV19 and TRBJ1-6; possible D gene TRBD1, 5 bases. The CDR3 has 14 residues. The germline gives CDR1 LNHDA, CDR2 SQIVND (reference sequence). Trimming stripped 9 bases from V and 7 bases from J, with 16 bases between.

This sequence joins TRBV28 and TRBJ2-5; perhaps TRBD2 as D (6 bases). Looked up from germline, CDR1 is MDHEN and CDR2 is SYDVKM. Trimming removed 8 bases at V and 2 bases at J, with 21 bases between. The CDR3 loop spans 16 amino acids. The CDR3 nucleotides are TGTGCCAGCGCCCCCCGCGGTAGCGGAGCGCAAGAGACCCAGTACTTC. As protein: CASAPRGSGAQETQYF.

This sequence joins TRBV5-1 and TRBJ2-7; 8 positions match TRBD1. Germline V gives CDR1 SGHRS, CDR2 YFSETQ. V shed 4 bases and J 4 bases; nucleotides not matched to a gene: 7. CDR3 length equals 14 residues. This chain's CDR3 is CASSRGQGGYEQYF. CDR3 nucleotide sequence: TGCGCCAGCAGCAGAGGACAGGGAGGATACGAGCAGTACTTC.

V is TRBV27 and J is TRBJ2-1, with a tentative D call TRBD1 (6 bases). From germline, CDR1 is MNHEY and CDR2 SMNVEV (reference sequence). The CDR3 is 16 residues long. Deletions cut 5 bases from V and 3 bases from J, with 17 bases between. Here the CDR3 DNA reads TGTGCCAGCAGTCCGATGGACAGTATCCTCTACAATGAGCAGTTCTTC. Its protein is CASSPMDSILYNEQFF.

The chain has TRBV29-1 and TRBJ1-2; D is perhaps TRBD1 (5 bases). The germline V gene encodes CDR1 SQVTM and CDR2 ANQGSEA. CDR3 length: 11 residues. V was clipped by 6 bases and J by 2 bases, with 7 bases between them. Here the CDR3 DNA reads TGCAGCGTGACAGAGAACTATGGCTACACCTTC. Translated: CSVTENYGYTF.